This TCR beta chain was observed in a study of Graves' ophthalmopathy and Graves' hyperthyroidism. Findings of the study overall: The majority of expanded thyroid clonotypes above 0.001 frequency also occurred in blood.

Trimming pared 7 bases from V and 3 bases from J, leaving 15 bases between. CDR3 size: 14 residues. Looked up from germline, CDR1 is SEHNR and CDR2 is FQNEAQ (reference sequence). In its sample, this clonotype was seen many times. The antigen remains undetermined. RNA served as the template for amplifying TCR beta CDR3 regions. First-round RT-PCR used HTBI primers; second-round multiplex PCR followed. TCRdb analysed the multiplex PCR reads with MiXCR anew, one entry per CDR3 protein. The table shows approximately 1.2 million distinct CDR3 sequences, with about 36% occurring only once. The sequence was obtained from an adult man with Graves' hyperthyroidism. The chain couples TRBV7-9 to TRBJ2-5; maybe TRBD1 (6 bases). Sequencing was performed on peripheral blood or thyroid tissue (not recorded which). In DNA form, the CDR3 reads TGTGCCAGCAACGTGGGGGCGCAGGAAGAGACCCAGTACTTC. Translating gives CASNVGAQEETQYF.